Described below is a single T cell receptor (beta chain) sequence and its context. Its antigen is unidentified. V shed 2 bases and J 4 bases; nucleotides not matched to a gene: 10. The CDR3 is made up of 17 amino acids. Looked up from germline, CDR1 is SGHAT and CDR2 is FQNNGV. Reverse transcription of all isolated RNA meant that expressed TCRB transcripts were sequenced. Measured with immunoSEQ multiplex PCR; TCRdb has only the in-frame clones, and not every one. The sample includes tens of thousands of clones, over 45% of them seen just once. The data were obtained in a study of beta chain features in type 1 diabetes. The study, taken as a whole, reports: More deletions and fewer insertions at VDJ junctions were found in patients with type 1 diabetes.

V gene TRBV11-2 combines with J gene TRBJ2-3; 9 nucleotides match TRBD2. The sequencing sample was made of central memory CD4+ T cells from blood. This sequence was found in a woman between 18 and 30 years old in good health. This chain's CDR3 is CASSLRGAGGWSDTQYF. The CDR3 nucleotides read TGTGCCAGCAGCTTAAGGGGTGCGGGAGGGTGGTCAGATACGCAGTATTTT.